The next 26 T cell receptor beta chains were all read from a single sample in a study of technical replicates of blood from a few donors. The data were produced by immunoSEQ multiplex PCR, yet TCRdb's version contains in-frame clones alone and is incomplete. Found here are about 83,000 clones, 90% to 95% of them singletons; the top ten hold under 0.5%. The sequenced material came from T cells isolated from PBMCs. These receptors were obtained from a human donor in good health.

This chain connects TRBV14 to TRBJ1-3; no reliable D call. The CDR3 runs to 12 residues. CDR1 and CDR2 (germline): SGHDN, FVKESK. The V end lost 4 bases, the J end lost 4 bases, and 5 bases lay between the germline ends. Written as DNA, the CDR3 is TGTGCCAGCAGCCCGAGGGGAAACACCATATATTTT. It specifies CASSPRGNTIYF.

This clone appeared once. This chain links TRBV10-3 with TRBJ2-3; the D is unclear. Germline lookup yields CDR1 ENHRY and CDR2 SYGVKD. The CDR3 spans 12 residues. V shed 3 bases and J shed 6 bases, with 7 bases lying between them. CDR3 coding DNA: TGTGCCATCAGTGATTCGCGGGATACGCAGTATTTT. Protein sequence: CAISDSRDTQYF.

The chain joins TRBV29-1 to TRBJ1-1; D perhaps matches TRBD1 (5 bases). V was trimmed by 2 bases and J by 2 bases, leaving 9 bases between them. Germline assignment: CDR1 SQVTM and CDR2 ANQGSEA. CDR3 length: 13 amino acids. CDR3 bases: TGCAGCGTTGAACTTAGGGGAAACACTGAAGCTTTCTTT. It translates to CSVELRGNTEAFF.

This rearrangement joins TRBV4-2 to TRBJ1-5; D is undetermined. In germline, CDR1 is LGHNA, CDR2 YNFKEQ. Trimming pared 0 bases from V and 7 bases from J, leaving 16 bases between. CDR3 length equals 16 residues. CDR3 coding DNA: TGTGCCAGCAGCCAAGAGTTCGCGGGCATGGTCCAGCCCCAGCATTTT. Residues: CASSQEFAGMVQPQHF.

The rearrangement uses TRBV5-1 and TRBJ2-3; D ambiguous. Trimming pared 4 bases from V and 0 bases from J, leaving 9 bases between. Per the germline V gene, CDR1 is SGHRS and CDR2 is YFSETQ. The CDR3 sequence is 14 residues long. The CDR3 protein is CASSPLPSTDTQYF. The CDR3 coding sequence is TGCGCCAGCAGCCCTCTCCCGAGCACAGATACGCAGTATTTT.

This clone turned up a few times. The CDR3 coding sequence is TGTGCCAGCAGCCAAGGGACAGAAGCTTTCTTT. This sequence encodes CASSQGTEAFF. The chain links TRBV14 to TRBJ1-1; maybe TRBD1 (5 bases). The CDR3 contains 11 residues. Trimming took off 1 base at V and 8 bases at J, with 5 bases between the two ends. Germline CDR1 SGHDN, CDR2 FVKESK.

This rearrangement joins TRBV10-3 to TRBJ2-3; unclear D gene. Per the germline V gene, CDR1 is ENHRY and CDR2 is SYGVKD. V was shortened by 3 bases and J by 4 bases, with 8 bases between the two germline ends. The length of the CDR3 is 13 residues. The CDR3 loop reads CAISDHEADTQYF. In DNA form, the CDR3 reads TGTGCCATCAGTGATCACGAGGCAGATACGCAGTATTTT.

The chain employs TRBV30 and TRBJ1-5; D is perhaps TRBD1 (6 bases). With 6 bases removed from V and 6 bases from J, the gap between germline ends came to 12 bases. CDR1 and CDR2 from the germline V gene are GTSNPN and SVGIG (reference sequence). The CDR3 runs 12 residues. In DNA form, the CDR3 reads TGTGCCTGCAGTAGGGGGAGTCAGCCCCAGCATTTT. This encodes CACSRGSQPQHF.

The chain is built from TRBV9 and TRBJ1-1; no reliable D call. CDR3 size: 12 residues. Germline assignment: CDR1 SGDLS and CDR2 YYNGEE. Deletions cut 4 bases from V and 5 bases from J, with 9 bases between. CDR3 nucleotide sequence: TGTGCCAGCAGCCCTAGCGGAACTGAAGCTTTCTTT. This gives the protein CASSPSGTEAFF.

CDR3 DNA sequence: TGTGCCAGCAGCCAAAGACTAGCGGGATATTTGGAGACCCAGTACTTC. Its translation is CASSQRLAGYLETQYF. The V gene is TRBV13, the J gene TRBJ2-5; TRBD2 aligns across 11 bases. CDR3 length: 16 amino acids. The trim removed 5 bases at V and 5 bases at J, leaving 10 bases unmatched. Looked up from germline, CDR1 is PRHDT and CDR2 is FYEKMQ (reference sequence).

This clone appeared a few times. V is TRBV5-4 and J is TRBJ1-2; 8 nucleotides agree with TRBD1. CDR1 is SGHNT and CDR2 is YYREEE in the germline V gene (reference sequence). The CDR3 has 15 residues. J lost 2 bases, V lost 2 bases, and 5 bases had no gene match. The CDR3 DNA follows: TGTGCCAGCAGCTTAAACAGGGGGTGGAACTATGGCTACACCTTC. Translating it yields CASSLNRGWNYGYTF.

V gene TRBV30 combines with J gene TRBJ1-1, with unresolved D. The V end was cut by 3 bases, the J end by 1 base, with 12 bases between. Germline assignment: CDR1 GTSNPN and CDR2 SVGIG (reference sequence). The CDR3 runs 14 residues. The CDR3 protein is CAWSSPSWNTEAFF. The CDR3 bases are TGTGCCTGGAGCTCCCCCTCTTGGAACACTGAAGCTTTCTTT.

The chain combines TRBV9 with TRBJ2-2, with D perhaps matching TRBD2 (5 bases). V dropped 4 bases and J dropped 6 bases, with 10 bases sitting between them. Germline V lookup: CDR1 SGDLS, CDR2 YYNGEE. The CDR3 runs 13 residues. CDR3 amino acids: CASSPTGSGELFF. CDR3 bases: TGTGCCAGCAGCCCGACGGGGTCCGGGGAGCTGTTTTTT.

The chain recombines TRBV9 with TRBJ2-1; D perhaps matches TRBD2 (6 bases). The CDR3 extends over 15 amino acids. The germline V gene encodes CDR1 SGDLS and CDR2 YYNGEE. Trimming stripped 0 bases from V and 4 bases from J, with 11 bases between. The CDR3 spells CASSVAGEGYNEQFF. For the CDR3, the DNA is TGTGCCAGCAGCGTAGCGGGAGAAGGTTACAATGAGCAGTTCTTC.

This clone was picked up one time. The V and J genes are TRBV29-1 and TRBJ2-7; TRBD2 aligns across 7 bases. V lost 2 bases and J lost 3; bases outside the gene matches: 10. CDR3 length: 15 amino acids. CDR1 and CDR2 from the germline V gene are SQVTM and ANQGSEA. CDR3 sequence (DNA): TGCAGCGTTGAAATGACTCGCGGGAGAGACTACGAGCAGTACTTC. This gives the protein CSVEMTRGRDYEQYF.

To note about this clone: A junction boundary mismatches the germline segment, possibly from a read error. The chain combines TRBV5-6 with TRBJ2-7, with 7 bases fitting TRBD2. CDR3 size: 15 residues. CDR1 is SGHDT, CDR2 YYEEEE, per germline. The CDR3 bases are TGTGCCAGCATCTTGCTAGGGGATGGGAGGGACGAGCAGTACTTC. It encodes CASILLGDGRDEQYF.

The J gene is TRBJ2-7, the V gene TRBV10-2; TRBD1 aligns across 8 bases. The CDR3 extends over 18 amino acids. The germline V gene encodes CDR1 WSHSY and CDR2 SAAADI. With 4 bases clipped from V and 0 bases from J, the junction kept 14 bases outside the gene matches. The CDR3 protein is CASSGQGRDGLSSYEQYF. CDR3 nucleotides: TGCGCCAGCAGTGGACAGGGGCGAGACGGCCTTAGCTCCTACGAGCAGTACTTC.

The rearrangement links TRBV7-2 to TRBJ2-7; D gene uncertain. The V end lost 2 bases, the J end lost 8 bases, and 7 bases lay between the germline ends. The CDR3 is 11 amino acids. Germline V gives CDR1 SGHTA, CDR2 FQGNSA. The DNA for the CDR3 is TGTGCCAGCAGCTTAAGACAACAGCAGTACTTC. Its translation: CASSLRQQQYF. Using reference TRBV7-2 and TRBJ2-7 for the parts outside the CDR3, the full variable domain is GAGVSQSPSNKVTEKGKDVELRCDPISGHTALYWYRQSLGQGLEFLIYFQGNSAPDKSGLPSDRFSAERTGGSVSTLTIQRTQQEDSAVYLCASSLRQQQYFGPGTRLTVT.

V gene TRBV19 combines with J gene TRBJ2-7; tentative D call: TRBD1 (7 bases). Trimming pared 5 bases from V and 4 bases from J, leaving 18 bases between. This CDR3 has 15 amino acids. Germline-derived CDR1 and CDR2 are LNHDA and SQIVND (reference sequence). The CDR3 sequence: CASSHPPGGQYEQYF. For the CDR3, the DNA is TGTGCCAGTAGTCATCCCCCAGGGGGGCAGTACGAGCAGTACTTC.

The gene calls are TRBV7-6 and TRBJ2-7; TRBD1 aligns across 8 bases. The CDR3 has 13 amino acids. CDR1 is SGHVS and CDR2 is FNYEAQ in the germline V gene. V shed 5 bases and J 7 bases; nucleotides not matched to a gene: 7. This CDR3 reads CASSLQGAREQYF. CDR3 bases: TGTGCCAGCAGCCTCCAGGGGGCAAGGGAGCAGTACTTC.

V gene TRBV19 combines with J gene TRBJ1-5; no clear D. The CDR3 is 12 amino acids. V lost 11 bases and J 4 bases, leaving 12 bases between the germline ends. The germline gives CDR1 LNHDA, CDR2 SQIVND (reference sequence). CDR3: CASAGGNQPQHF. The CDR3 bases are TGTGCCTCCGCTGGCGGGAATCAGCCCCAGCATTTT.

This clone was observed once. The CDR3 DNA reads TGTGCCAGCTGGGGGGAGGAGAACACTGAAGCTTTCTTT. It yields the protein CASWGEENTEAFF. V and J are TRBV11-3 and TRBJ1-1, with D possibly matching TRBD1 (5 bases). The germline V gene has CDR1 SGHNT and CDR2 YENEEA. V gave up 8 bases and J gave up 1 base, with 11 bases separating them. The CDR3 sequence is 13 residues long.

CDR3 DNA: TGTGCCAGCAGTTTAACCCCAACAGTGACAGATACGCAGTATTTT. The encoded protein is CASSLTPTVTDTQYF. The chain has TRBV9 and TRBJ2-3; D remains unclear. Deletions cut 5 bases from V and 3 bases from J, with 16 bases between. Looked up from germline, CDR1 is SGDLS and CDR2 is YYNGEE. The CDR3 has 15 amino acids.

The chain is built from TRBV4-2 and TRBJ2-2; 9 bases agree with TRBD1. CDR1 is LGHNA, CDR2 YNFKEQ, per germline. The CDR3 runs to 16 residues. J was trimmed by 2 bases and V by 1 base; bases with no gene match: 2. For the CDR3, the DNA is TGTGCCAGCAGCCAAGGGGACAGGGTTAACACCGGGGAGCTGTTTTTT. It translates to CASSQGDRVNTGELFF.

This rearrangement joins TRBV7-2 to TRBJ1-4; D possibly corresponds to TRBD1 (6 bases). V dropped 5 bases and J dropped 5 bases, with 18 bases sitting between them. The CDR3 loop spans 16 amino acids. The germline CDR1 and CDR2 sequences are SGHTA and FQGNSA. CDR3: CASSREGGAFNEKLFF. In nucleotides, the CDR3 is TGTGCCAGCAGCCGGGAGGGGGGCGCCTTCAATGAAAAACTGTTTTTT.

The J gene is TRBJ1-1, the V gene TRBV30; D is unclear. This CDR3 contains 13 residues. In germline, CDR1 is GTSNPN, CDR2 SVGIG (reference sequence). Trimming took off 3 bases at V and 3 bases at J, with 11 bases between the two ends. The CDR3 loop reads CAWSRTGYTEAFF. The CDR3 region has the DNA TGTGCCTGGAGCCGTACGGGATACACTGAAGCTTTCTTT.